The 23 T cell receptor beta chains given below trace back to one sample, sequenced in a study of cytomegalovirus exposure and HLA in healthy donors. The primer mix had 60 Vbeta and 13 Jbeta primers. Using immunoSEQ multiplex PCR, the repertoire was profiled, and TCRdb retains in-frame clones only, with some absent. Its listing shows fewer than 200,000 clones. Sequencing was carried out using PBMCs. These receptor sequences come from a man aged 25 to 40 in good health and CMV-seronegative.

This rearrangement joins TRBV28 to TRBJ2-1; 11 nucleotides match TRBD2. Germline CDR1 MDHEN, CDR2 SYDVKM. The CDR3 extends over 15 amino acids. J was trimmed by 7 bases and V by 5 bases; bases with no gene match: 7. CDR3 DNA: TGTGCCAGCAGTGGCGGTTCTAGCGGGAGGAATGAGCAGTTCTTC. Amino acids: CASSGGSSGRNEQFF.

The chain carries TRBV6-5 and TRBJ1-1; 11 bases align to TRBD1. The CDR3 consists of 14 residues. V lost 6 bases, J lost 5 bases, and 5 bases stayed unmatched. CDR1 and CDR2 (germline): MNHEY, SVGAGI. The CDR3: CASRDRGRGTEAFF. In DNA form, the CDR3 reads TGTGCCAGCAGGGACAGGGGGCGCGGGACTGAAGCTTTCTTT.

CDR3 region: CASSRPGQGLFSGNTIYF. DNA for the CDR3: TGCGCCAGCAGCCGCCCGGGACAGGGGCTATTCAGCGGAAACACCATATATTTT. The chain uses TRBV4-1 and TRBJ1-3, with TRBD1 identical over 10 bases. CDR1 is MGHRA, CDR2 YSYEKL, per germline. The V gene end was trimmed by 4 bases and the J gene end by 4 bases; junction bases not matched to a gene: 13. CDR3 size: 18 residues.

As DNA, the CDR3 is TGTGCCAGCAGGGTAGACAGGACGGCCTATGGCTACACCTTC. This codes for CASRVDRTAYGYTF. The chain couples TRBV6-1 to TRBJ1-2, with D possibly TRBD1 on 6 matching bases. CDR1 is MNHNS, CDR2 SASEGT, per germline. The CDR3 runs 14 residues. V lost 6 bases and J 4 bases, leaving 15 bases between the germline ends.

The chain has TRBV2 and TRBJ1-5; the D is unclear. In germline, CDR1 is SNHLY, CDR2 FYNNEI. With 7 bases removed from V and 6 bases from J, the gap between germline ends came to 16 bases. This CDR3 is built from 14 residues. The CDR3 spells CASKESPGFQPQHF. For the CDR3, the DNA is TGTGCCAGCAAGGAATCCCCCGGGTTTCAGCCCCAGCATTTT.

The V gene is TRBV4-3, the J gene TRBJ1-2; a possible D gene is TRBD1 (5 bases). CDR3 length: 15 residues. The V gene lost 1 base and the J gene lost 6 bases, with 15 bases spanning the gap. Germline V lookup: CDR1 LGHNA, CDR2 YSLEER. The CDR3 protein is CASSQGSAGKHGYTF. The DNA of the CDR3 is TGCGCCAGCAGCCAAGGGTCCGCAGGGAAACATGGCTACACCTTC.

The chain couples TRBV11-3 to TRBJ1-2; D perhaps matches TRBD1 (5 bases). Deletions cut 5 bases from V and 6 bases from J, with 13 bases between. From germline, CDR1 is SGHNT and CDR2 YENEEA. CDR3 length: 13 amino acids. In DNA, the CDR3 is TGTGCCAGCAGCCCCAATGGGGGGAATGGCTACACCTTC. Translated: CASSPNGGNGYTF.

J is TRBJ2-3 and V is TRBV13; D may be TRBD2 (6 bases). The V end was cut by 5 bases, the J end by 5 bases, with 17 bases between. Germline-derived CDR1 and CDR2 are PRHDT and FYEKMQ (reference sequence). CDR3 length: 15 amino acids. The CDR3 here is CASSIHRTNLDTQYF. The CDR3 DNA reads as TGTGCCAGCAGCATCCATAGGACTAATCTAGATACGCAGTATTTT.

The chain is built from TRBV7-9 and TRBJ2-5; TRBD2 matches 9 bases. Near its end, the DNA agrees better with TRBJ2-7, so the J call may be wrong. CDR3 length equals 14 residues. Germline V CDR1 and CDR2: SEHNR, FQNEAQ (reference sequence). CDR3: CASSDGLANYEQYF. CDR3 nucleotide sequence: TGTGCCAGCAGCGACGGACTAGCGAACTACGAGCAGTACTTC.

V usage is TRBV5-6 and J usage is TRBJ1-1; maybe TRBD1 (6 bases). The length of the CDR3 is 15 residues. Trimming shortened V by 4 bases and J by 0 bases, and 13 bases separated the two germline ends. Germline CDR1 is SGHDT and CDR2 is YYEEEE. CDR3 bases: TGTGCCAGCAGCCCCCCGGGACACCTGAACACTGAAGCTTTCTTT. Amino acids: CASSPPGHLNTEAFF.

The CDR3 protein is CASSQVRLLRETGRPHEQYF. In DNA, the CDR3 is TGTGCCAGCAGCCAAGTACGGCTGTTGCGGGAGACAGGACGGCCCCACGAGCAGTACTTC. This chain joins TRBV4-2 and TRBJ2-7; D is possibly TRBD2 (7 bases). The CDR3 consists of 20 residues. Trimming shortened V by 1 base and J by 5 bases, and 30 bases separated the two germline ends. CDR1 and CDR2 from the germline V gene are LGHNA and YNFKEQ.

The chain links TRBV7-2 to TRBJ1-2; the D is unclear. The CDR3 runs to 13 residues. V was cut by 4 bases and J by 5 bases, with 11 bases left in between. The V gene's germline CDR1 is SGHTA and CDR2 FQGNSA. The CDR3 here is CASSSGQTYGYTF. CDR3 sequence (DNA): TGTGCCAGCAGCTCCGGCCAGACTTATGGCTACACCTTC.

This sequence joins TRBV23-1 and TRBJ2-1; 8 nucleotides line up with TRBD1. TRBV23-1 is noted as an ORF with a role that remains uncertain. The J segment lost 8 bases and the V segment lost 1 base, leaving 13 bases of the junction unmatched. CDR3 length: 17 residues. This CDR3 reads CASSQCSPRDRYDEQFF. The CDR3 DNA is TGCGCCAGCAGTCAATGCTCCCCCCGGGACAGGTACGATGAGCAGTTCTTC.

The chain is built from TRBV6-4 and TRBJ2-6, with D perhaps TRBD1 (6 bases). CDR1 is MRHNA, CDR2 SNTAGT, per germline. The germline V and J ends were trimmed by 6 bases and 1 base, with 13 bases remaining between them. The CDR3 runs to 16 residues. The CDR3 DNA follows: TGTGCCAGCAGACAGGGAATTGGATCTGGGGCCAACGTCCTGACTTTC. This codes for CASRQGIGSGANVLTF.

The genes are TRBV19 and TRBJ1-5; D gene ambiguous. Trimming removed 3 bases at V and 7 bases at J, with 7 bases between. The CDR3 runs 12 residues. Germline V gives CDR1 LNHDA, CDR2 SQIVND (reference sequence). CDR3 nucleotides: TGTGCCAGTAGTATTTATGGCCAGCCCCAGCATTTT. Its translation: CASSIYGQPQHF.

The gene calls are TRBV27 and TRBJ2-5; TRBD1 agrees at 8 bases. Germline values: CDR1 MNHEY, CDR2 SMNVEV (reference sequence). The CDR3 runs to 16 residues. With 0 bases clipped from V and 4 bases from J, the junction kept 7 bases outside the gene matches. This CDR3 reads CASSLSGQGLSETQYF. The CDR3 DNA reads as TGTGCCAGCAGTTTATCCGGACAGGGACTTTCAGAGACCCAGTACTTC.

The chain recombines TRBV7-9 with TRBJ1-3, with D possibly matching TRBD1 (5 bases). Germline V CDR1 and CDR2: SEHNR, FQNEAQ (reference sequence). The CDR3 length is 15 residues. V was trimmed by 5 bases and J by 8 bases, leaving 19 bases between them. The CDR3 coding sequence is TGTGCCAGCAGCCTCCCGTCAGTGGTACAGGACACCATATATTTT. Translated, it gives CASSLPSVVQDTIYF.

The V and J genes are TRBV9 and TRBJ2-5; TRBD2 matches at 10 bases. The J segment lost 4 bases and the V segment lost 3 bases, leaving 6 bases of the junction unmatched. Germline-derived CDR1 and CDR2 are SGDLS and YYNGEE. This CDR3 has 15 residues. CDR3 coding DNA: TGTGCCAGCAGCGGAGGGCTAGCGGGAGTAGAGACCCAGTACTTC. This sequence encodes CASSGGLAGVETQYF.

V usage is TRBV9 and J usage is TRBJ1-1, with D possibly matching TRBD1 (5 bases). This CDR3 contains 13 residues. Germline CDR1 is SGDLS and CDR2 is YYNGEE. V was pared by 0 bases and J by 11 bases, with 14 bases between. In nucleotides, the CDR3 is TGTGCCAGCAGCGTAGGTACAGGCGGCCGGGCTTTCTTT. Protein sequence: CASSVGTGGRAFF.

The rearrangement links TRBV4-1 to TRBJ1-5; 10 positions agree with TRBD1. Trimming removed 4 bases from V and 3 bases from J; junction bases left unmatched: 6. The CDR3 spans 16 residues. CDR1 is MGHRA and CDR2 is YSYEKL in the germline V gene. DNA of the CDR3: TGCGCCAGCAGCCTGGGGACAGGGGAGACCAATCAGCCCCAGCATTTT. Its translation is CASSLGTGETNQPQHF.

The DNA of the CDR3 is TGTGCCAGCAGCTTGGCCCGAGGCCTCGTGGGCACCGGGGAGCTGTTTTTT. Translating gives CASSLARGLVGTGELFF. This chain uses TRBV5-4 with TRBJ2-2; no clear D. V dropped 0 bases and J dropped 4 bases, with 16 bases sitting between them. CDR3 length: 17 amino acids. The germline gives CDR1 SGHNT, CDR2 YYREEE (reference sequence). The variable domain in full, completed from reference TRBV5-4 and TRBJ2-2, reads ETGVTQSPTHLIKTRGQQVTLRCSSQSGHNTVSWYQQALGQGPQFIFQYYREEENGRGNFPPRFSGLQFPNYSSELNVNALELDDSALYLCASSLARGLVGTGELFFGEGSRLTVL.

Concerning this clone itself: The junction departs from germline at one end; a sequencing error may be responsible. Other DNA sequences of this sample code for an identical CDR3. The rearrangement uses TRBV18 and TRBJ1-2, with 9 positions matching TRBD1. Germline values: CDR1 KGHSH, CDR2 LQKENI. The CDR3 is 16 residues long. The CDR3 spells CASSPGLDRGGPGYTF. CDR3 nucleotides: TGCGCCAGCTCACCGGGTTTGGACAGGGGAGGCCCTGGCTACACCTTC.

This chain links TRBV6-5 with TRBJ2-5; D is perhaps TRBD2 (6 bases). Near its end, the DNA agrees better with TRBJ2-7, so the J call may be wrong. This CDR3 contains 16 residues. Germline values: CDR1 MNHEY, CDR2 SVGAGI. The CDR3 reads CASSYEMGGYENEQYF. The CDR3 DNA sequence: TGTGCCAGCAGTTACGAGATGGGGGGTTACGAGAACGAGCAGTACTTC.